This TCR beta chain was recovered during a study of memory CD4+ T cells and cytomegalovirus serostatus. Study summary: This sample comes from healthy Belgian adults, eight or nine CMV seropositive, approximately 22 seronegative. General observations from the study: About 40% of the roughly 160 known CMV-associated TCRbeta sequences appeared in CD4+ memory.

As to this clone: Its antigen is not known.

As handled by the study authors: After removing out-of-frame reads, 2,204,828 distinct TCRbeta sequences remained. The repertoire was sequenced with immunoSEQ multiplex PCR; TCRdb's copy has only in-frame clones and lacks some. V and J calls and clone size are given by that table; D and trimming were obtained from the DNA. The sample has about 48,000 clones; about three quarters are singletons. There are 13 residues in the CDR3. After removal of 6 bases from V and 12 bases from J, the junction contained 12 bases not matched to a gene. Germline V gene data show CDR1 as MNHEY and CDR2 as SMNVEV (reference sequence). Single viable CD3+CD4+CD8-CD45RO+ cells were sorted as the memory CD4+ T cells.

The genes are TRBV27 and TRBJ2-3; TRBD2 matches 7 bases. The TCR originated in an adult in good health and CMV-seronegative. The sequenced sample consisted of memory CD4+ T cells from blood. CDR3 region: CASSRTAGTTQYF. The CDR3 nucleotides read TGTGCCAGCAGCCGGACCGCCGGGACTACCCAGTATTTT.